Listed below are T cell receptor beta chains from one sample, sequenced in a study of cytomegalovirus exposure and HLA in healthy donors. Produced via immunoSEQ multiplex PCR; TCRdb's table is partial and in-frame only. Altogether some 130,000 clones are present, approximately 85% being singletons, with the ten largest covering about 7%. Material for sequencing was PBMCs. The receptor source for this set is a woman aged 25-40 years in good health and CMV-seropositive. Both conserved end residues are part of each CDR3. The order of the fields is V gene, clone size, J gene, D gene, CDR3 length, CDR3 protein, CDR3 DNA. A D gene is named only where the DNA matches it firmly. Expanded clones get a size class; other rows say once, few or many, or leave the size out.

>TRBV28|NA|TRBJ1-3|NA|16
CASSFGWANSGNTIYF
TGTGCCAGCAGTTTTGGCTGGGCCAACTCTGGAAACACCATATATTTT
>TRBV5-1|NA|TRBJ1-1|NA|14
CASSNGQPNTEAFF
TGCGCCAGCAGCAACGGACAGCCGAACACTGAAGCTTTCTTT
>TRBV5-1|NA|TRBJ2-3|TRBD2|16
CASSFGTSGGTDTQYF
TGCGCCAGCAGCTTCGGGACTAGCGGGGGGACAGATACGCAGTATTTT
>TRBV10-3|NA|TRBJ2-2|TRBD2|15
CAISEGGGNTGELFF
TGTGCCATCAGTGAAGGCGGGGGGAACACCGGGGAGCTGTTTTTT
>TRBV5-8|NA|TRBJ2-2|NA|13
CASSLHPTGELFF
TGTGCCAGCAGCTTGCATCCAACCGGGGAGCTGTTTTTT
>TRBV10-3|NA|TRBJ2-1|TRBD1|16
CAISEEPGQGANEQFF
TGTGCCATCAGTGAGGAACCGGGACAGGGCGCCAATGAGCAGTTCTTC
>TRBV4-1|NA|TRBJ2-1|TRBD2|18
CASSQDAGTSMFYNEQFF
TGCGCCAGCAGCCAAGATGCCGGGACTAGTATGTTCTACAATGAGCAGTTCTTC
>TRBV5-1|NA|TRBJ1-2|NA|14
CASSFSTGSYGYTF
TGCGCCAGCAGCTTTTCCACAGGGAGCTATGGCTACACCTTC
>TRBV5-1|few|TRBJ2-1|TRBD1|14
CASSLQGAGDEQFF
TGCGCCAGCAGCTTACAGGGGGCAGGCGATGAGCAGTTCTTC
>TRBV5-1|NA|TRBJ1-3|NA|14
CASMLSAAGNTIYF
TGCGCCAGCATGCTTTCAGCGGCCGGAAACACCATATATTTT
>TRBV25-1|NA|TRBJ2-1|NA|15
CASSDRGLSYNEQFF
TGTGCCAGCAGTGACCGGGGACTTTCCTACAATGAGCAGTTCTTC
>TRBV27|few|TRBJ2-7|TRBD2|13
CASSLSGGSEQYF
TGTGCCAGCAGTTTATCGGGGGGGAGCGAGCAGTACTTC
>TRBV7-9|NA|TRBJ1-4|NA|12
CAGGGNTEKLFF
TGTGCCGGGGGGGGGAACACTGAAAAACTGTTTTTT
>TRBV28|few|TRBJ1-2|TRBD1|14
CASRTGYGGYGYTF
TGTGCCAGCAGGACAGGGTATGGTGGGTATGGCTACACCTTC
>TRBV7-9|NA|TRBJ2-7|TRBD1|12
CASSLDRDEQYF
TGTGCCAGCAGCTTGGACAGGGACGAGCAGTACTTC
>TRBV11-1|NA|TRBJ2-7|NA|14
CASSLQGGPSEQYF
TGTGCCAGCAGCTTACAAGGGGGACCGTCCGAGCAGTACTTC
>TRBV5-8|once|TRBJ1-2|NA|14
CASSLPQGAAGYTF
TGTGCCAGCAGCTTGCCCCAGGGTGCTGCTGGCTACACCTTC
>TRBV7-9|NA|TRBJ2-7|TRBD1|15
CASSLLGQGADEQYF
TGTGCCAGCAGCTTATTAGGACAGGGGGCGGACGAGCAGTACTTC
>TRBV5-1|once|TRBJ2-1|TRBD2|14
CASRLAPSSDEQFF
TGCGCCTCCAGACTAGCGCCCTCCAGCGATGAGCAGTTCTTC
>TRBV5-1|few|TRBJ2-2|TRBD2|16
CASSYATSALTGELFF
TGCGCCAGCAGCTACGCCACTAGCGCCCTAACCGGGGAGCTGTTTTTT
>TRBV6-5|NA|TRBJ1-2|NA|15
CASSQGGAQNYGYTF
TGTGCCAGCAGCCAAGGGGGGGCGCAAAACTATGGCTACACCTTC
>TRBV29-1|NA|TRBJ2-1|NA|17
CSVDLRSAGEGGNEQFF
TGCAGCGTTGATCTGCGGAGTGCGGGAGAGGGGGGCAATGAGCAGTTCTTC
>TRBV2|NA|TRBJ1-5|NA|13
CASSAAGNQPQHF
TGTGCCAGCAGTGCGGCAGGGAATCAGCCCCAGCATTTT
>TRBV7-9|once|TRBJ1-3|NA|15
CASSSREGKGNTIYF
TGTGCCAGCAGCTCACGGGAGGGGAAAGGAAACACCATATATTTT
>TRBV9|NA|TRBJ2-1|NA|14
CASSLGTLYNEQFF
TGTGCCAGCAGCTTAGGGACACTCTACAATGAGCAGTTCTTC
>TRBV10-3|NA|TRBJ1-5|NA|12
CAGRANNQPQHF
TGTGCGGGCAGGGCAAACAATCAGCCCCAGCATTTT
>TRBV25-1|NA|TRBJ1-1|NA|13
CASSEWGGTEAFF
TGTGCCAGCAGTGAATGGGGGGGCACTGAAGCTTTCTTT
>TRBV27|NA|TRBJ1-2|NA|15
CASSFGRGSNYGYTF
TGTGCCAGCAGTTTCGGGCGGGGCTCAAACTATGGCTACACCTTC
>TRBV11-2|few|TRBJ1-1|NA|12
CASSLVGHEAFF
TGTGCCAGCAGCTTAGTTGGGCATGAAGCTTTCTTT
>TRBV7-6|NA|TRBJ2-3|TRBD2|16
CASSLLSGRGTDTQYF
TGTGCCAGCAGTCTTCTTAGCGGGAGGGGCACAGATACGCAGTATTTT
>TRBV5-4|NA|TRBJ1-5|NA|13
CASSFGRDQPQHF
TGTGCCAGCAGCTTTGGGCGAGATCAGCCCCAGCATTTT
>TRBV6-6|once|TRBJ2-5|NA|13
CASTNRVQETQYF
TGTGCCAGCACCAACAGGGTTCAAGAGACCCAGTACTTC
>TRBV27|NA|TRBJ1-2|NA|15
CASSPPGGGGGGYTF
TGTGCCAGCAGTCCTCCGGGGGGTGGTGGAGGTGGCTACACCTTC
>TRBV30|NA|TRBJ2-5|NA|14
CAWSVEGPGGTQYF
TGTGCCTGGAGTGTAGAAGGGCCCGGGGGGACCCAGTACTTC
>TRBV27|NA|TRBJ1-1|NA|15
CASSLSNEGFAEAFF
TGTGCCAGCAGTTTATCGAATGAGGGTTTCGCTGAAGCTTTCTTT
>TRBV29-1|NA|TRBJ2-3|NA|12
CSLRTRTDTQYF
TGCAGCCTAAGGACTCGCACAGATACGCAGTATTTT
>TRBV7-9|once|TRBJ1-1|TRBD1|15
CASSLVATGDTEAFF
TGTGCCAGCAGCTTAGTCGCGACAGGGGACACTGAAGCTTTCTTT
>TRBV18|NA|TRBJ2-5|TRBD1|16
CASSRILTGAQETQYF
TGTGCCAGCTCACGAATCTTGACAGGGGCGCAAGAGACCCAGTACTTC
>TRBV5-6|NA|TRBJ1-1|NA|15
CASSLVIVSGSEAFF
TGTGCCAGCAGCTTGGTCATTGTGTCAGGCTCTGAAGCTTTCTTT
>TRBV27|NA|TRBJ1-2|TRBD1|15
CASSYGTGGLYGYTF
TGTGCCAGCAGTTACGGGACAGGGGGTCTCTATGGCTACACCTTC
>TRBV6-5|NA|TRBJ1-1|NA|13
CASSYPGNTEAFF
TGTGCCAGCAGTTACCCAGGGAACACTGAAGCTTTCTTT
>TRBV28|NA|TRBJ2-4|NA|20
CASSLRIILGKKEGRNIQYF
TGTGCCAGCAGTTTAAGAATAATTTTGGGGAAAAAAGAGGGTAGAAACATTCAGTACTTC
>TRBV5-1|once|TRBJ2-1|TRBD2|15
CASSLDSGSYNEQFF
TGCGCCAGCAGCTTGGATAGCGGGAGTTACAATGAGCAGTTCTTC